This T cell receptor (beta chain) was profiled in a study of cytomegalovirus exposure and HLA in healthy donors (dated 2017 in TCRdb). General notes on the study: The 650 to 800 repertoires of the first cohort and the 110 or so validation repertoires were produced on the same platform, according to a later analysis. The study was designed to test whether signatures of past pathogen exposure could be identified by cataloging public T cell receptors. In addition to the first cohort of 666 subjects, a separate validation cohort of 120 different subjects was used. High-throughput TCR immunosequencing, statistical association of individual TCRs with disease status, and machine learning were combined to predict cytomegalovirus infection status.

The CDR3 goes from the cysteine to the phenylalanine over 13 residues. Only the CDR3 DNA is retained, 39 bases long and in frame from the first base. Taken from the germline V gene, the CDR1 and CDR2 loops are SNHLY and FYNNEI. V is clipped by 4 bases and J by 3 bases, and the sequence between their germline boundaries is 6 bases long. Turning to this clone: The target of this receptor is not known. No base quality information exists; no much larger clone differs at one position.

The receptor library was made with the immunoSEQ multiplex PCR assay. In the paper's pipeline: A statistical classification framework was built to diagnose cytomegalovirus status from the catalog of TCR beta chain sequences. TCRdb mirrors the immuneACCESS table, restricted to in-frame sequences. Some clones are absent from its copies; in checked studies, under half trace to an unresolved V gene, and the reason for the others is unknown. The V and J calls and clone size were taken over from that table, and D and trimming were inferred from the DNA. This sample is represented by 110,000 or so clones; under 90% of them were singletons. Jointly, the top ten make up roughly 2% of the sample. Separate from the roughly 650-subject first cohort, the validation cohort of some 130 subjects was the group to which the donors belonged. General study outcomes and caveats: A later analysis lacked HLA typing for the validation cohort, so it scored co-occurrence in that cohort across all 120 or so repertoires. A total of some 180 TCR beta chains were listed by the study as associated with cytomegalovirus. The authors suggested that the approach could potentially be generalized to other disease states and immunological phenotypes. Cytomegalovirus status was reported to be diagnosed by the classifier with high specificity and sensitivity in both the original and validation cohorts. Of the cluster scores, about 94% were above 0 in a later analysis, which found that TCRs clustered in the first cohort also tended to co-occur in the 120 validation repertoires. In vitro tests confirmed that a few of the cytomegalovirus-associated TCR beta chains recognize cytomegalovirus antigens. While some public TCRs were present in many individuals, most TCR sequences turned up only very rarely across donors.

This receptor was identified in a woman in her 30s in good health and CMV-seronegative. Sequencing used PBMCs. Recombination joined TRBV2 with TRBJ2-2; a tentative D match to TRBD1 spans 5 bases. The base sequence is TGTGCCAGCAGTGTCAGGGACACCGGGGAGCTGTTTTTT. This is translated as CASSVRDTGELFF.